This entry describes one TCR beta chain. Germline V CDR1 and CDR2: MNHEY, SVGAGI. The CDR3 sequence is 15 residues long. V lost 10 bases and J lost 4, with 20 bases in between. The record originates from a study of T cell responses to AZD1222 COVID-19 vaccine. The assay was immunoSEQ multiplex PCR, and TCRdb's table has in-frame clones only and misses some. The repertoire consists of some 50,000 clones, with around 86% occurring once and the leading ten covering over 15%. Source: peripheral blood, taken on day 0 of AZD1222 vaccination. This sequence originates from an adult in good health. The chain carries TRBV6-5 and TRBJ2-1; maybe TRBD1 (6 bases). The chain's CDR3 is CATSREGVIYNEQFF. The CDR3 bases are TGTGCCACCTCACGTGAGGGGGTAATATACAATGAGCAGTTCTTC.